This T cell receptor beta chain was profiled in a study of T cells in tuberculosis. Background on the study: In South Africa, adults with active tuberculosis were compared with IGRA-negative and latently infected IGRA-positive adolescents. Blood was taken before or within 7 days of anti-tuberculosis therapy. Whole-study results and caveats: Active tuberculosis patients had shorter CDR3-alpha; the beta difference was nonsignificant. Active tuberculosis alpha repertoires lay closer to GMM-specific TCRs than controls'.

On this clone: Its antigen is undetermined.

Some clones are missing from TCRdb's copy, which holds only in-frame ones; the method was immunoSEQ multiplex PCR. The data show roughly 35,000 clones, around 90% seen once. This CDR3 contains 17 residues. Trimming at V came to 2 bases and at J to 0 bases, leaving 9 bases not matched to a gene. Germline CDR1 and CDR2: MNHNS and SASEGT. Time point indicated: new active TB diagnosis, blood taken before or within 7 days of starting treatment. The genes are TRBV6-1 and TRBJ1-2; 7 nucleotides align to TRBD1. The source is an adult with tuberculosis. Some clones in this sample may be carry-over from other donors' samples. Sequencing was performed on PBMCs, taken at tuberculosis diagnosis. The CDR3 spells CASSETPGQRTNYGYTF. CDR3 nucleotide sequence: TGTGCCAGCAGTGAAACTCCGGGACAGCGGACTAACTATGGCTACACCTTC.